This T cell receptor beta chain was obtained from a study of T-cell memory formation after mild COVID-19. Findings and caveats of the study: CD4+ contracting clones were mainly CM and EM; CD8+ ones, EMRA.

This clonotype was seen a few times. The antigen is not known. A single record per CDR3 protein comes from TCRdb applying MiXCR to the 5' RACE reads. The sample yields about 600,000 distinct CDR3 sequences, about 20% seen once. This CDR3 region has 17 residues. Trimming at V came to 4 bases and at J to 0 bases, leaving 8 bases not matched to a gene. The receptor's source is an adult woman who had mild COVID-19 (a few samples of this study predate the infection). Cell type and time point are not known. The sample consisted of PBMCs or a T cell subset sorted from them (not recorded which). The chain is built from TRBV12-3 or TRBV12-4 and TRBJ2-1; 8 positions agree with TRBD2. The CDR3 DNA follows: TGTGCCAGCAGTTCCCCGGGGGGGCTGAGCTCCTACAATGAGCAGTTCTTC. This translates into CASSSPGGLSSYNEQFF.